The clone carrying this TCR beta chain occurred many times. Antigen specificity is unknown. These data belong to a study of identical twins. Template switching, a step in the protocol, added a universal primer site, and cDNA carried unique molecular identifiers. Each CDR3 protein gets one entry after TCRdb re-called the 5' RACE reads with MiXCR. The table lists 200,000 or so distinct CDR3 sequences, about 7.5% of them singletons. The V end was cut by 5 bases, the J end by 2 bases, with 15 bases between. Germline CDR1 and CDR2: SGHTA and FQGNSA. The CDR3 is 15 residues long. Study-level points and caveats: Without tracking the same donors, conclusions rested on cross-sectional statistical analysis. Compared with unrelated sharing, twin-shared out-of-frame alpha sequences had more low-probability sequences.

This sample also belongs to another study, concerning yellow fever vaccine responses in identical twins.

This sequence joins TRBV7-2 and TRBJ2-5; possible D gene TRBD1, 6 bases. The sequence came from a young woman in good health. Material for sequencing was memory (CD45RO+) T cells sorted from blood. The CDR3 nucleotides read TGTGCCAGCAGCCCTTTTCCAGGGGTTCAAGAGACCCAGTACTTC. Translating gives CASSPFPGVQETQYF.